This T cell receptor (beta chain) was sequenced for a study of early T cells in non-severe SARS-CoV-2 infection. About the study: The study sequenced bulk RNA from unsorted whole blood, with chains unpaired.

The library protocol tagged individual cDNA molecules with unique molecular identifiers. TCRdb analysed the 5' RACE reads with MiXCR anew, one entry per CDR3 protein. The table has around 99,000 distinct CDR3 sequences, over 8.5% seen once. Points from the study as a whole: There was a bias toward anti-spike CD8 responses in VDJdb matching, which missed private and CD4 specificities.

The table lists this clonotype with many counts. As yet, its antigen is unknown. Trimming took 4 bases from V and 7 from J; bases not matched to a gene: 10. This CDR3 contains 15 residues. This rearrangement joins TRBV12-3 or TRBV12-4 to TRBJ1-5; TRBD1 matches 7 bases. Sequencing input: whole blood. This sequence was found in an adult who was a healthcare worker with PCR-confirmed SARS-CoV-2 infection or an uninfected control (not recorded which). Here the CDR3 DNA reads TGTGCCAGCAGTTGGCGACAGGGCGGTGGGCAGCCCCAGCATTTT. It is translated as CASSWRQGGGQPQHF.